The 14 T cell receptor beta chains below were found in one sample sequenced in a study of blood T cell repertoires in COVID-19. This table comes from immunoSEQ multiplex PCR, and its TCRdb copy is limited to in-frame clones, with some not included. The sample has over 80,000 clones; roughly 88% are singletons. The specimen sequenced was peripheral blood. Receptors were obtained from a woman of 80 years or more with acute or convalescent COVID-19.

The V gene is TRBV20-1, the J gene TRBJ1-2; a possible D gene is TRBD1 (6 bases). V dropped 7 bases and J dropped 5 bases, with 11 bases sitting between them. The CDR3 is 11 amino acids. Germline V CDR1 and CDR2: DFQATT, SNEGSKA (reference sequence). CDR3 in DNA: TGCAGTGTTTCGGACAGTTATGGCTACACCTTC. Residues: CSVSDSYGYTF.

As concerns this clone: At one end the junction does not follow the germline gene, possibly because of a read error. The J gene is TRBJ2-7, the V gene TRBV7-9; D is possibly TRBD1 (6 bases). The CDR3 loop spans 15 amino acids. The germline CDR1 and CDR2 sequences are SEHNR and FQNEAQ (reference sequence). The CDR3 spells CASSLGSQLQGWVQF. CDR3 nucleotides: TGTGCCAGCAGCTTGGGATCCCAGCTCCAGGGGTGGGTACAGTTC.

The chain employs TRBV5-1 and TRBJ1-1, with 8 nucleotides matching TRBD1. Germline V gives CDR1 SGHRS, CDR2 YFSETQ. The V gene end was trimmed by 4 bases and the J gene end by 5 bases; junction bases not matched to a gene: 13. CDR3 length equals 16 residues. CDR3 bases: TGCGCCAGCAGCCTATACGGGACAGGTGGGGCAACTGAAGCTTTCTTT. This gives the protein CASSLYGTGGATEAFF.

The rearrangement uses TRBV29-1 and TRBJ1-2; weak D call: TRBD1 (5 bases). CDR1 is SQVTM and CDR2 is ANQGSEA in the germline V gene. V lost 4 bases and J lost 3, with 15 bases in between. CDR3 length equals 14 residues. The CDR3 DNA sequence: TGCAGCGTTGTGAGAGTAGGGGTGCACTATGGCTACACCTTC. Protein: CSVVRVGVHYGYTF.

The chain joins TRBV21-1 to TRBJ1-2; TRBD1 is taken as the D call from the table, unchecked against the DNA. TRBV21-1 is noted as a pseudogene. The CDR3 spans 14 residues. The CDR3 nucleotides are TGTGCCAGCAGCCCTATTAGGGGGTACTATGGCTACACCTTC. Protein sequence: CASSPIRGYYGYTF.

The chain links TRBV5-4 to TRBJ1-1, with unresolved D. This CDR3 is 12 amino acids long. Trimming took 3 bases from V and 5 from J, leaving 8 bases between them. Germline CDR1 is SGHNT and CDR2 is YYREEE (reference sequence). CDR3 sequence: CASSSWATEAFF. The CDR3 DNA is TGTGCCAGCAGCTCATGGGCGACTGAAGCTTTCTTT. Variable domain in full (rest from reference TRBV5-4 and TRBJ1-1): ETGVTQSPTHLIKTRGQQVTLRCSSQSGHNTVSWYQQALGQGPQFIFQYYREEENGRGNFPPRFSGLQFPNYSSELNVNALELDDSALYLCASSSWATEAFFGQGTRLTVV.

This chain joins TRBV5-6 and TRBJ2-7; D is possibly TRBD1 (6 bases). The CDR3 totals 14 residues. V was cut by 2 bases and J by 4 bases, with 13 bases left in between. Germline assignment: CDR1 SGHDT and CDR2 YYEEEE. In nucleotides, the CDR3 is TGTGCCAGCAGCTTTGGGACAATTACTTACGAGCAGTACTTC. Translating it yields CASSFGTITYEQYF.

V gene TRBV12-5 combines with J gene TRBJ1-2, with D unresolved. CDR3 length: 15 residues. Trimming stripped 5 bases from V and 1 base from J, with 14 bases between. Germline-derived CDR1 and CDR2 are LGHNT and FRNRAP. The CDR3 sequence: CASGLLVGSNYGYTF. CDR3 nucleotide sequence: TGTGCTAGTGGTCTGTTGGTTGGCAGTAACTATGGCTACACCTTC.

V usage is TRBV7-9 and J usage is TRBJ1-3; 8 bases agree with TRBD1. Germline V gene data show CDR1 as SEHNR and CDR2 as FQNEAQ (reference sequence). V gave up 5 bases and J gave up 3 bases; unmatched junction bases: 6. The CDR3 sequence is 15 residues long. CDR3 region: CASSQSGGNGNTIYF. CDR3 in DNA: TGTGCCAGCAGCCAATCAGGGGGCAATGGAAACACCATATATTTT.

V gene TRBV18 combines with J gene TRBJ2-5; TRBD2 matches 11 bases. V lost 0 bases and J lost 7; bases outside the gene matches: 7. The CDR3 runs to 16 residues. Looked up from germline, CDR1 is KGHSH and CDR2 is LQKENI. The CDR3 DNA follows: TGTGCCAGCTCACCACCTACTAGCGGGAGAGTTGGGACCCAGTACTTC. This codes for CASSPPTSGRVGTQYF.

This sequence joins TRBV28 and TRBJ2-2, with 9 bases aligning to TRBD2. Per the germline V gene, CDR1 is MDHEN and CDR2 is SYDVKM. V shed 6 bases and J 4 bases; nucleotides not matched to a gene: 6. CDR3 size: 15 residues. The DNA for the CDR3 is TGTGCCAGCAGCCTGGGACTAGCTCCCACCGGGGAGCTGTTTTTT. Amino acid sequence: CASSLGLAPTGELFF.

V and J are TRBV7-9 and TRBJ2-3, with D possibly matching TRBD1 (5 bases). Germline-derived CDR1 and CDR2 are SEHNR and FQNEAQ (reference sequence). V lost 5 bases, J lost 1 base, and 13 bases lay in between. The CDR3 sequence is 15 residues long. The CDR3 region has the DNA TGTGCCAGCAGCCCCCGTTCGACAGGCACAGATACGCAGTATTTT. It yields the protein CASSPRSTGTDTQYF.

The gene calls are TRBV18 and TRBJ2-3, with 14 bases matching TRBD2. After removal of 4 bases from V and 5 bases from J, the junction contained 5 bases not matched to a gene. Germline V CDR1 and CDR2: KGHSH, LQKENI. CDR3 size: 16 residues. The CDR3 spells CASSLGLAGGGDTQYF. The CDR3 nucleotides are TGTGCCAGCTCACTAGGACTAGCGGGAGGAGGAGATACGCAGTATTTT.

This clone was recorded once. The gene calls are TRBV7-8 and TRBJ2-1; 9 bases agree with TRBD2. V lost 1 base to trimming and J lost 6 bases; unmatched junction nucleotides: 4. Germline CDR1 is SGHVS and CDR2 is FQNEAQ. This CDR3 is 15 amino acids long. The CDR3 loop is CASSLGRGRGNEQFF. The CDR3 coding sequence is TGTGCCAGCAGCTTAGGGCGCGGGAGGGGCAATGAGCAGTTCTTC. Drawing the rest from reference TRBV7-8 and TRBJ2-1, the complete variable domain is GAGVSQSPRYKVAKRGQDVALRCDPISGHVSLFWYQQALGQGPEFLTYFQNEAQLDKSGLPSDRFFAERPEGSVSTLKIQRTQQEDSAVYLCASSLGRGRGNEQFFGPGTRLTVL.